The 7 T cell receptor beta chains below all came from one sample that was sequenced in a study of T cells after yellow fever vaccination. In TCRdb, the 5' RACE reads were re-called with MiXCR into one record per CDR3 protein. The sample carries around 150,000 distinct CDR3 sequences, about 7% recorded once. The specimen was CD4+ T cells sorted from PBMCs, collected more than 4 days after the first yellow fever vaccination. These receptors were collected from a man younger than 35 who received the YFV17D yellow fever vaccine.

The rearrangement uses TRBV5-1 and TRBJ2-1, with TRBD1 matching 7 bases. V lost 0 bases and J lost 8; bases outside the gene matches: 5. CDR1 and CDR2 (germline): SGHRS, YFSETQ. This CDR3 is built from 14 residues. In DNA form, the CDR3 reads TGCGCCAGCAGCTTGGGACAGGGTGGCGATGAGCAGTTCTTC. Translating it yields CASSLGQGGDEQFF.

This clonotype has at least ten counts. V gene TRBV6-2 or TRBV6-3 combines with J gene TRBJ1-4, with a weak D call TRBD1 (5 bases). Germline V gives CDR1 MNHEY, CDR2 SVGEGT. Trimming stripped 6 bases from V and 6 bases from J, with 17 bases between. This CDR3 contains 15 residues. CDR3 residues: CASSNPGSDDEKLFF. The CDR3 DNA reads as TGTGCCAGCAGCAATCCAGGGTCGGATGATGAAAAACTGTTTTTT.

This clonotype was recorded a few times. This rearrangement joins TRBV5-1 to TRBJ2-5; tentatively, D is TRBD1 (5 bases). Germline CDR1 SGHRS, CDR2 YFSETQ. The CDR3 length is 15 residues. With 4 bases removed from V and 2 bases from J, the gap between germline ends came to 15 bases. The CDR3: CASSQGVRIQETQYF. In nucleotides, the CDR3 is TGCGCCAGCAGCCAAGGGGTCAGAATTCAAGAGACCCAGTACTTC.

This clonotype was recorded many times. The chain has TRBV5-1 and TRBJ2-5; either TRBD1 or TRBD2 may supply D (5 bases each). Looked up from germline, CDR1 is SGHRS and CDR2 is YFSETQ. Trimming left V 2 bases short and J 1 base short, with 15 bases between. This CDR3 spans 16 amino acids. The CDR3 loop is CASSLAPGPTQETQYF. CDR3 sequence (DNA): TGCGCCAGCAGCTTAGCTCCGGGACCAACCCAAGAGACCCAGTACTTC.

V is TRBV19 and J is TRBJ2-4; D ambiguous. The germline V gene has CDR1 LNHDA and CDR2 SQIVND (reference sequence). CDR3 length: 12 amino acids. V was shortened by 1 base and J by 5 bases, with 3 bases between the two germline ends. CDR3 bases: TGTGCCAGTAGTATAGGGGAAAACATTCAGTACTTC. It codes for CASSIGENIQYF.

This clonotype was counted between two and nine times. The rearrangement uses TRBV7-2 and TRBJ2-5; D gene unclear. There are 15 residues in the CDR3. Germline values: CDR1 SGHTA, CDR2 FQGNSA. The germline V and J ends were trimmed by 4 bases and 8 bases, with 20 bases remaining between them. CDR3 DNA: TGTGCCAGCAGCTCTGTGGCGGCGAGACAAGGTACCCAGTACTTC. Protein sequence: CASSSVAARQGTQYF.

The rearrangement joins TRBV19 to TRBJ1-2; 7 positions match TRBD1. After removal of 6 bases from V and 2 bases from J, the junction contained 12 bases not matched to a gene. The CDR3 spans 16 residues. The germline V gene encodes CDR1 LNHDA and CDR2 SQIVND (reference sequence). CDR3 sequence: CASRRSPTGTNYGYTF. The CDR3 region has the DNA TGTGCCAGTAGACGAAGCCCGACAGGGACCAACTATGGCTACACCTTC. Filled out from reference TRBV19 and TRBJ1-2, the complete variable domain reads DGGITQSPKYLFRKEGQNVTLSCEQNLNHDAMYWYRQDPGQGLRLIYYSQIVNDFQKGDIAEGYSVSREKKESFPLTVTSAQKNPTAFYLCASRRSPTGTNYGYTFGSGTRLTVV.